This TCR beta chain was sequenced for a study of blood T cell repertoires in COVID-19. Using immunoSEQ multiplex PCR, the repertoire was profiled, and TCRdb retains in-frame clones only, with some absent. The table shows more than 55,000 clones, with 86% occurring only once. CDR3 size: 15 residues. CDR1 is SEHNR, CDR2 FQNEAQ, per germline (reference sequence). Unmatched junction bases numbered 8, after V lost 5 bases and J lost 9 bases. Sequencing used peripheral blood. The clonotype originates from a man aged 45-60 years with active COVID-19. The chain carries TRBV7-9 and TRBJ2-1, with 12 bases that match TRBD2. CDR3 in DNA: TGTGCCAGCAGCCTACCTAGCGGGGGGGCCTCTGAGCAGTTCTTC. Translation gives CASSLPSGGASEQFF.